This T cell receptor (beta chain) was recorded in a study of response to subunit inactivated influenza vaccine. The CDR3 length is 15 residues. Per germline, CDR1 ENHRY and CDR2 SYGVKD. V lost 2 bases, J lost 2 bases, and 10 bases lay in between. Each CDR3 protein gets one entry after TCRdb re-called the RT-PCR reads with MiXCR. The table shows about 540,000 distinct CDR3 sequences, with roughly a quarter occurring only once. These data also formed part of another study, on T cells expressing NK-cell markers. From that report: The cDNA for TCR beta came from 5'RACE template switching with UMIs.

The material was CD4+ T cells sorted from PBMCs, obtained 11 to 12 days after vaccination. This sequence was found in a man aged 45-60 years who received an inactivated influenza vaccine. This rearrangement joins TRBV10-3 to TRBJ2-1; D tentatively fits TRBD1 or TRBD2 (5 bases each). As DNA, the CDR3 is TGTGCCATCAGTGAGGGGGGTACCCCCTACAATGAGCAGTTCTTC. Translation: CAISEGGTPYNEQFF.